This TCR beta chain was profiled in a study of blood T cell repertoires in COVID-19. Study-level background: COVID-19 samples collected from the United States, Italy and Spain covered acute and convalescent phases. The analysed material was cDNA or gDNA that came from T cells, B-cell-depleted T cells, or PBMCs.

Method: immunoSEQ multiplex PCR; TCRdb's copy keeps in-frame clones and lacks some. Counted here are about 410,000 clones, 85% to 90% occurring once; the ten biggest clones make up around 1.7%. Sequenced sample: PBMCs or T cells enriched from blood (not recorded which). The source is a woman under 40 who had recovered from COVID-19.

The CDR3 DNA reads TGTGCCAGCTCACCGACAGAACGCGACACTGAAGCTTTCTTT. Translated, it gives CASSPTERDTEAFF. The chain recombines TRBV18 with TRBJ1-1, with TRBD1 as a possible D gene (5 bases). The CDR3 covers 14 residues. V was trimmed by 3 bases and J by 3 bases, leaving 11 bases between them. Per germline, CDR1 KGHSH and CDR2 LQKENI.